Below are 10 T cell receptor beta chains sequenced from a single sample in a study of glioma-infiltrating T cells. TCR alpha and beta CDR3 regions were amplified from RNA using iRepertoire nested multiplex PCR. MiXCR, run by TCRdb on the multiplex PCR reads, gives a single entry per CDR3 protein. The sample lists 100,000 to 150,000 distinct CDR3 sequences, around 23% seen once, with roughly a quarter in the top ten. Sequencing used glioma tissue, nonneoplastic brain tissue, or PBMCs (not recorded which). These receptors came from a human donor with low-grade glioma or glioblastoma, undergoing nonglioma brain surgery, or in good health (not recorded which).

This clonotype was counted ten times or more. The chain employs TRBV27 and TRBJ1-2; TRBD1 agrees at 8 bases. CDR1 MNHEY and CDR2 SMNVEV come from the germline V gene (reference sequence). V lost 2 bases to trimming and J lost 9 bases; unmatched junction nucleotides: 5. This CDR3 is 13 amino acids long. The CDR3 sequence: CASSLRTGLSYTF. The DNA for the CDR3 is TGTGCCAGCAGTTTAAGGACAGGGTTAAGCTACACCTTC.

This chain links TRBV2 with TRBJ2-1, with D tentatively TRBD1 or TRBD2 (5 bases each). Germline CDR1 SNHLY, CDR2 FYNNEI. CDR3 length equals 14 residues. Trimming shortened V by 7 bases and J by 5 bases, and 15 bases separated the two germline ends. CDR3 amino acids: CASIGGQGNNEQFF. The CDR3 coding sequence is TGTGCCAGCATTGGGGGTCAGGGCAACAATGAGCAGTTCTTC.

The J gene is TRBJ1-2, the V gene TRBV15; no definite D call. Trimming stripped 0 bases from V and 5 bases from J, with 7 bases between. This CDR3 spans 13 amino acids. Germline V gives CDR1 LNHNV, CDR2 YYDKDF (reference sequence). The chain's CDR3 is CATSREIRYGYTF. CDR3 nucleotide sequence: TGTGCCACCAGCAGAGAGATCAGATATGGCTACACCTTC.

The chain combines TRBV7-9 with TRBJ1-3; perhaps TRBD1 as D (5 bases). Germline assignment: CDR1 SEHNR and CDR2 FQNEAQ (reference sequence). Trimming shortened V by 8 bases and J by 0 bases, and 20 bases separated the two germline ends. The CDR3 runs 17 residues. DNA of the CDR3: TGTGCCAGCGGCCCCCGGGGGGGGGACCACTCTGGAAACACCATATATTTT. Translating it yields CASGPRGGDHSGNTIYF.

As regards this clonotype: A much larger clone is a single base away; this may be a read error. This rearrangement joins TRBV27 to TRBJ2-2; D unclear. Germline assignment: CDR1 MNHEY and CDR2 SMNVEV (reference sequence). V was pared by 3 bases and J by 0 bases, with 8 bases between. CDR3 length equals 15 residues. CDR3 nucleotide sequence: TGTGCCAGCAGTTTGCACGGCGCGAACACCGGGGAGCTGTTTTTT. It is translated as CASSLHGANTGELFF.

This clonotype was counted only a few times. DNA for the CDR3: TGTGCCAGCAGCCAAGATTCGGAGGAGGGAAATGAGCAGTTCTTC. Residues: CASSQDSEEGNEQFF. This sequence joins TRBV3-1 and TRBJ2-1, with D possibly matching TRBD2 (6 bases). The CDR3 loop spans 15 amino acids. Germline V gives CDR1 LGHDT, CDR2 YNNKEL (reference sequence). V gave up 0 bases and J gave up 7 bases, with 13 bases separating them.

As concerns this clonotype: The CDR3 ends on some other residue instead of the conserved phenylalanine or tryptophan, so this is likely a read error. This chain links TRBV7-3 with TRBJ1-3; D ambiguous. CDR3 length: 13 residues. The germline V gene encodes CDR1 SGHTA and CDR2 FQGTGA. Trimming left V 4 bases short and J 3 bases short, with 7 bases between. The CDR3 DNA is TGTGCCAGCAGCTCGGACGGTGGAAACACCATATATTCT. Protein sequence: CASSSDGGNTIYS.

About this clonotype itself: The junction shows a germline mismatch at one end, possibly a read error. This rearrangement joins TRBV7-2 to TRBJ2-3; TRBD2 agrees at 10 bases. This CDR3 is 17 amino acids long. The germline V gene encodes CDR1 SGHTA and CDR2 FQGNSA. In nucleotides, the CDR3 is TGCGCCAGCAGCCAAGGCCAGCGGGGGGGCCTCACAGATACGCAGTATTTT. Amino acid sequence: CASSQGQRGGLTDTQYF.

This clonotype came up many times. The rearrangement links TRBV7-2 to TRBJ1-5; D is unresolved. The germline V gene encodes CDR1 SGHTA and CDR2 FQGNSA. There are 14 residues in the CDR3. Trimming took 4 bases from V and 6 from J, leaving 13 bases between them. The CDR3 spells CASSSPSVTQPQHF. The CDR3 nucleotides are TGTGCCAGCAGCTCGCCGAGCGTCACTCAGCCCCAGCATTTT.

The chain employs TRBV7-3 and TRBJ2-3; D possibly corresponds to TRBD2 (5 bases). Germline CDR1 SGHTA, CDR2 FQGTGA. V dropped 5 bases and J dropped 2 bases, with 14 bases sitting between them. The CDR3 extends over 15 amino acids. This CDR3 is CASSLVAGPTDTQYF. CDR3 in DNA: TGTGCCAGCAGCCTCGTCGCGGGTCCCACAGATACGCAGTATTTT.